Listed below are T cell receptor beta chains from one sample, sequenced in a study of cytotoxic CD8 clonotypes in ibrutinib-treated CLL. Generated by immunoSEQ multiplex PCR, the TCRdb table keeps only in-frame clones and is missing some. The table lists more than 200,000 clones, roughly 70% of them singletons, with 15% in the top ten. This material consisted of PBMCs, taken after 24 months of ibrutinib treatment. These TCRs come from a human donor with chronic lymphocytic leukemia. The CDR3 runs from the conserved cysteine through the conserved F or W. Fields, in order: V gene, J gene, clone size, CDR3 protein. Expanded clones get a size class; other rows say once, few or many, or leave the size out.

TRBV7-2	TRBJ1-5	NA	CASSLQGAVGNQPQHF
TRBV5-1	TRBJ1-1	once	CASSAGTNTEAFF
TRBV4-1	TRBJ2-1	NA	CASSQGTKALSSYNEQFF
TRBV28	TRBJ1-1	once	CASSFGPGEAFF
TRBV29-1	TRBJ1-2	once	CSVGTGNYGYTF
TRBV18	TRBJ1-3	NA	CASSWTGASSGNTIYF
TRBV7-3	TRBJ2-3	NA	CASSLATSFSTDTQYF
TRBV4-3	TRBJ2-1	few	CASSQWTSGLSTTYNEQFF
TRBV5-6	TRBJ2-5	NA	CASRGRGLSETQYF
TRBV30	TRBJ1-4	few	CAWSVAGEKLFF
TRBV19	TRBJ1-5	few	CASSIHGSNQPQHF
TRBV11-2	TRBJ1-1	few	CASSLAVNEAFF
TRBV9	TRBJ2-7	NA	CASSPGVAGVYFHEQYF
TRBV29-1	TRBJ1-2	NA	CSVIVGDGGYTF
TRBV29-1	TRBJ2-3	NA	CSVEGHIRDTQYF
TRBV28	TRBJ1-2	NA	CASSLRTAANYGYTF
TRBV4-1	TRBJ2-7	NA	CASSQGTGTGGVGEAYEQYF
TRBV28	TRBJ2-7	few	CASSSSPQGMNYEQYF
TRBV7-8	TRBJ2-7	NA	CASTLDGPSRGEQYF
TRBV29-1	TRBJ2-3	few	CLGPALSTDTQYF